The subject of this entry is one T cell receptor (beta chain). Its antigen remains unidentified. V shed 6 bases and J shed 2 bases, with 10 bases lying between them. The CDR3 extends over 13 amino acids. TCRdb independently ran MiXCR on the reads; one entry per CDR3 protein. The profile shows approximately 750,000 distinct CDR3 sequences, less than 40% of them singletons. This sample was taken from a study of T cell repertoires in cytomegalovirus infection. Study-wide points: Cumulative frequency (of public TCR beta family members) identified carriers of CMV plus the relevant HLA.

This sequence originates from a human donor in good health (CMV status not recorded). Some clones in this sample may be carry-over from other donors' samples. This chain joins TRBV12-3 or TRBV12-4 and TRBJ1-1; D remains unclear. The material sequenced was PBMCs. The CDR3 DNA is TGTGCCAGCAGGTTACTCGTCAACACTGAAGCTTTCTTT. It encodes CASRLLVNTEAFF.